This record covers a single TCR beta chain. As handled by the study authors: For nucleated cells, counts were estimated from reference gene primer amplification. Clones were read by immunoSEQ multiplex PCR, and TCRdb kept only the in-frame ones, dropping some. That table supplies the V and J calls and clone size; D and trimming were determined from the DNA. The sample has roughly 100,000 clones, 70% to 85% seen once. The sample originates from a study of blood T cell repertoires in COVID-19. At the level of the study: Specimens from acute and convalescent COVID-19 originated in the United States, Italy and Spain. PBMCs, B-cell-depleted T cells, or T cells provided the cDNA or gDNA that made up the material.

The CDR3 runs to 15 residues. V lost 0 bases, J lost 5 bases, and 14 bases lay in between. Germline CDR1 is MNHEY and CDR2 is SVGEGT. Sequencing was done on a sample of peripheral blood. This chain joins TRBV6-2 or TRBV6-3 and TRBJ2-7; D is uncertain. The clonotype was recovered from a man between 60 and 70 years old with active or convalescent COVID-19. CDR3 amino acids: CASSYSREPRHEQYF. Here the CDR3 DNA reads TGTGCCAGCAGTTACTCGAGAGAACCACGCCACGAGCAGTACTTC.